This T cell receptor (beta chain) was retrieved from a study of cytomegalovirus exposure and HLA in healthy donors. Overall study context: Genotyping showed 70% to 90% of roughly 400 donors falling in the Caucasian-associated ancestry cluster. Study findings and constraints: Sequencing likely caused a cluster of highly shared sequence variants. Rarity characterized most TCR sequences, yet some public TCRs appeared in many donors. TCR beta chain V- and J-gene trimming was linked, in a later analysis, to a missense variant in DCLRE1C.

CDR3 length: 14 residues. V shed 2 bases and J shed 9 bases, with 15 bases lying between them. Per the germline V gene, CDR1 is SGHNT and CDR2 is YYREEE (reference sequence). It was with 60 Vbeta and 13 Jbeta primers that the PCR ran. Method: immunoSEQ multiplex PCR; TCRdb's copy keeps in-frame clones and lacks some. The table has 180,000 or so clones, 62% seen once. Turning to this clone: Its target is not known.

The receptor was isolated from a man aged 40-55 years in good health and CMV-seronegative. Sequencing was carried out using PBMCs. The chain recombines TRBV5-4 with TRBJ2-1, with a tentative D call TRBD2 (7 bases). The CDR3 DNA reads as TGTGCCAGCAGCTTTATCGGGGGGCCCGGTGAGCAGTTCTTC. Protein sequence: CASSFIGGPGEQFF.